These T cell receptor beta chains were read from a single sample in a study of low-dose radiotherapy and immunotherapy resistance in tumors. TCRdb fed the reads into MiXCR, producing one record per CDR3 protein. The profile shows fewer than 110,000 distinct CDR3 sequences, more than 20% of them singletons. The sequenced sample was PBMCs, obtained after low-dose radiotherapy plus immunotherapy. The receptors originated from a male donor with prostate cancer. The CDR3 runs from the conserved cysteine through the conserved F or W. The order of the fields is clone size, J gene, V gene, CDR3 length, D gene, CDR3 protein, CDR3 DNA. A D gene is named only where the DNA matches it firmly. For some rows the clone size is stated as once, few or many, or as a class when expanded; others skip it.

>many|TRBJ2-7|TRBV3-1|11|.
CASSQDYEQYF
TGTGCCAGCAGCCAAGACTACGAGCAGTACTTC
>many|TRBJ2-7|TRBV5-1|13|.
CASSLGPPGGQYF
TGCGCCAGCAGTCTAGGTCCTCCCGGGGGGCAGTACTTC
>few|TRBJ2-1|TRBV10-3|16|.
CAISEWGRSTNNEQFF
TGTGCCATCAGTGAGTGGGGACGTAGTACGAACAATGAGCAGTTCTTC
>many|TRBJ1-5|TRBV29-1|13|.
CSVGGGSNQPQHF
TGCAGCGTTGGGGGGGGGAGCAATCAGCCCCAGCATTTT
>many|TRBJ2-1|TRBV5-5|18|.
CASSRQPSDRSDYNEQFF
TGTGCCAGCAGCCGCCAGCCTTCCGACAGGTCAGACTACAATGAGCAGTTCTTC
>many|TRBJ2-3|TRBV20-1|13|.
CSAGDGGTDTQYF
TGCAGTGCTGGGGACGGGGGCACAGATACGCAGTATTTT
>many|TRBJ2-2|TRBV11-2|16|TRBD2
CASSFFSGGAAGELFF
TGTGCCAGCAGCTTCTTCAGCGGGGGCGCCGCCGGGGAGCTGTTTTTT
>many|TRBJ2-2|TRBV7-6|17|.
CASSLTPDYANTGELFF
TGTGCCAGCAGCTTAACCCCTGACTACGCGAACACCGGGGAGCTGTTTTTT
>many|TRBJ2-2|TRBV5-1|11|.
CASSEAGELFF
TGCGCCAGCAGCGAAGCCGGGGAGCTGTTTTTT
>.|TRBJ2-6|TRBV2|17|.
CASSPQGRVSGANVLTF
TGTGCCAGCAGTCCCCAGGGACGGGTCTCTGGGGCCAACGTCCTGACTTTC
>many|TRBJ1-1|TRBV6-2/TRBV6-3|14|.
CASSYLSGNTEAFF
TGTGCCAGCAGTTACTTATCGGGAAACACTGAAGCTTTCTTT
>.|TRBJ1-1|TRBV5-6|14|.
CASTWGGRDTEALF
TGTGCCAGTACCTGGGGGGGGAGGGACACTGAAGCTTTGTTT
>many|TRBJ1-1|TRBV29-1|12|.
CSVAEWNTEAFF
TGCAGCGTTGCCGAGTGGAACACTGAAGCTTTCTTT
>many|TRBJ2-1|TRBV7-2|15|.
CASSLARAAYNEQFF
TGTGCCAGCAGCTTAGCCAGGGCAGCCTACAATGAGCAGTTCTTC
>many|TRBJ2-5|TRBV7-3|13|.
CASSLSQAETQYF
TGTGCCAGCAGCTTAAGTCAGGCAGAGACCCAGTACTTC
>many|TRBJ1-2|TRBV12-3/TRBV12-4|13|.
CASRGDDYYGYTF
TGTGCCAGCAGAGGGGACGATTACTATGGCTACACCTTC
>many|TRBJ2-3|TRBV5-1|12|.
CASSRDADTQYF
TGCGCCAGCAGTAGGGACGCAGATACGCAGTATTTT
>many|TRBJ1-2|TRBV5-5|13|.
CASSPPRRDGYTF
TGTGCCAGCAGCCCTCCCCGCAGGGATGGCTACACCTTC
>many|TRBJ1-2|TRBV29-1|13|.
CSGKGPGNYGYTF
TGCAGCGGGAAGGGACCCGGGAACTATGGCTACACCTTC
>many|TRBJ2-7|TRBV12-5|16|.
CASGSVLARTTYEQYF
TGTGCTAGTGGTTCCGTGTTGGCTCGGACAACCTACGAGCAGTACTTC
>many|TRBJ2-3|TRBV6-2/TRBV6-3|15|TRBD1
CASSYDRVASDTQYF
TGTGCCAGCAGTTACGACAGGGTGGCCTCAGATACGCAGTATTTT
>.|TRBJ2-7|TRBV5-6|13|.
CASGLTQGYEQYF
TGTGCCAGCGGCCTCACGCAGGGCTACGAGCAGTACTTC
>many|TRBJ1-2|TRBV20-1|16|.
CSASLIGMAAVGGYTF
TGCAGTGCTAGCCTCATTGGGATGGCCGCGGTCGGTGGCTACACCTTC
>many|TRBJ1-2|TRBV20-1|14|TRBD1
CSAEDRSSGHGYTF
TGCAGTGCGGAGGACAGGTCGTCTGGGCATGGCTACACCTTC
>many|TRBJ1-1|TRBV29-1|9|.
CSVEGEAFF
TGCAGCGTTGAGGGAGAAGCTTTCTTT
>many|TRBJ2-5|TRBV20-1|16|TRBD1
CSARATRTGGQETQYF
TGCAGTGCTAGAGCTACCAGGACAGGGGGCCAAGAGACCCAGTACTTC
>many|TRBJ2-3|TRBV19|14|TRBD2
CASAIAGSTDTQYF
TGTGCCAGTGCGATAGCGGGAAGCACAGATACGCAGTATTTT
>many|TRBJ1-2|TRBV27|14|TRBD1
CASSGQGASYGYTF
TGTGCCAGCAGCGGACAGGGGGCGAGCTATGGCTACACCTTC
>many|TRBJ1-2|TRBV5-4|17|TRBD1
CASSLVGQGAGPYGYTF
TGTGCCAGCAGCTTGGTCGGACAGGGGGCCGGACCCTATGGCTACACCTTC
>once|TRBJ2-3|TRBV5-6|17|TRBD2
CASSNGTSETSTDTQYF
TGTGCCAGCAGCAACGGGACTAGCGAGACTAGCACAGATACGCAGTATTTT
>few|TRBJ2-2|TRBV10-1|14|.
CASSAEGDGGELFF
TGCGCCAGCAGTGCGGAGGGGGATGGCGGGGAGCTGTTTTTT
>medium-sized|TRBJ2-7|TRBV11-2|13|.
CASSLAGAGEQYF
TGTGCCAGCAGCTTAGCGGGGGCGGGAGAGCAGTACTTC
>few|TRBJ1-1|TRBV13|11|.
CASRMNTEAFF
TGTGCCAGCAGGATGAACACTGAAGCTTTCTTT
>many|TRBJ1-6|TRBV5-1|15|.
CASSLAGGQASPLHF
TGCGCCAGCAGCTTGGCCGGGGGGCAGGCTTCACCCCTCCACTTT
>many|TRBJ1-1|TRBV11-3|15|.
CASSLREKRNTEAFF
TGTGCCAGCAGCCTCCGCGAGAAACGAAACACTGAAGCTTTCTTT
>many|TRBJ1-1|TRBV12-3/TRBV12-4|12|.
CASSFRSSEAFF
TGTGCCAGCAGTTTTCGGTCGAGTGAAGCTTTCTTT
>many|TRBJ2-7|TRBV9|16|.
CASSVGRFGASWEQYF
TGTGCCAGCAGCGTAGGCCGGTTTGGGGCTTCGTGGGAGCAGTACTTC
>many|TRBJ2-1|TRBV5-1|16|.
CASSTGGGGSYNEQFF
TGCGCCAGCAGCACCGGAGGGGGTGGCTCCTACAATGAGCAGTTCTTC
>many|TRBJ1-1|TRBV12-3/TRBV12-4|13|TRBD1
CASSLHGTVEAFF
TGTGCCAGCAGTCTCCACGGGACAGTCGAAGCTTTCTTT
>many|TRBJ2-5|TRBV11-2|13|.
CASSDGGLETQYF
TGTGCCAGCAGTGACGGGGGTCTAGAGACCCAGTACTTC
>many|TRBJ2-7|TRBV20-1|13|TRBD1
CSATGGSIYEQYF
TGCAGTGCCACAGGGGGCTCAATTTACGAGCAGTACTTC
>many|TRBJ2-1|TRBV4-1|17|TRBD1
CASSLYSGTGGDNEQFF
TGCGCCAGCAGCCTATATTCCGGGACAGGGGGGGACAATGAGCAGTTCTTC
>few|TRBJ2-1|TRBV12-3/TRBV12-4|13|TRBD2
CASSLGLAAEQFF
TGTGCCAGCAGTTTGGGACTAGCGGCTGAGCAGTTCTTC
>many|TRBJ1-1|TRBV5-1|15|.
CASSLVGGPITEAFF
TGCGCCAGCAGCTTGGTCGGGGGGCCGATCACTGAAGCTTTCTTT
>many|TRBJ2-1|TRBV29-1|11|TRBD1
CSVDRVDEQFF
TGCAGCGTCGACAGGGTCGATGAGCAGTTCTTC
>many|TRBJ2-7|TRBV7-8|15|TRBD2
CASSPRTSGSYEQYF
TGTGCCAGCAGCCCCCGGACTAGCGGGTCCTACGAGCAGTACTTC
>many|TRBJ1-5|TRBV20-1|13|.
CSAKGGGEQPQHF
TGCAGTGCCAAAGGGGGAGGGGAGCAGCCCCAGCATTTT
>many|TRBJ2-3|TRBV24-1|14|TRBD1
CATSAGGSTDTQYF
TGTGCCACCAGTGCAGGGGGAAGCACAGATACGCAGTATTTT
>.|TRBJ2-3|TRBV20-1|15|TRBD2
CSPAGASANTDTQYF
TGCAGTCCGGCGGGAGCTAGCGCCAACACAGATACGCAGTATTTT
>many|TRBJ2-3|TRBV3-1|15|.
CASSQGSATRDTQYF
TGTGCCAGCAGCCAAGGGTCGGCCACGAGAGATACGCAGTATTTT
>many|TRBJ2-3|TRBV12-3/TRBV12-4|14|TRBD2
CASTPGGGIDTQYF
TGTGCCAGCACCCCCGGGGGGGGGATAGATACGCAGTATTTT
>many|TRBJ2-5|TRBV2|16|TRBD1
CASSVGQGLEGETQYF
TGTGCCAGCAGTGTGGGACAGGGGCTTGAGGGGGAGACCCAGTACTTC
>many|TRBJ2-7|TRBV4-2|15|TRBD2
CASSQTSGASYEQYF
TGTGCCAGCAGCCAAACTAGCGGCGCCTCCTACGAGCAGTACTTC